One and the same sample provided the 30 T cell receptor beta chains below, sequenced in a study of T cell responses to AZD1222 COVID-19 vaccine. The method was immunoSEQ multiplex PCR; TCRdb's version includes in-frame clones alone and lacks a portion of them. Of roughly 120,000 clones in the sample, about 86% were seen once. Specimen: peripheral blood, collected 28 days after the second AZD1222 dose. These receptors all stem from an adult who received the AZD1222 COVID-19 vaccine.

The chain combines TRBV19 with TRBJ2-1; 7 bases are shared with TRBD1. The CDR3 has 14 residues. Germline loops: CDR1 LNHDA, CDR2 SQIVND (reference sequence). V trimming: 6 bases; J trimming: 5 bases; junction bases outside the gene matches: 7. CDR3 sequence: CASSKQTGNNEQFF. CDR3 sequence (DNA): TGTGCCAGTAGCAAACAGACAGGGAACAATGAGCAGTTCTTC.

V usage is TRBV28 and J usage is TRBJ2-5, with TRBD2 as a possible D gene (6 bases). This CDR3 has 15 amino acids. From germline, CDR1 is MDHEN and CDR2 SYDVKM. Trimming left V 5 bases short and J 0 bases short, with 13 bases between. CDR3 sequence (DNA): TGTGCCAGCAGTCGCGGGACCGCGTACCAAGAGACCCAGTACTTC. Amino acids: CASSRGTAYQETQYF. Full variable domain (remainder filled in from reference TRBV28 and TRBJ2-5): DVKVTQSSRYLVKRTGEKVFLECVQDMDHENMFWYRQDPGLGLRLIYFSYDVKMKEKGDIPEGYSVSREKKERFSLILESASTNQTSMYLCASSRGTAYQETQYFGPGTRLLVL.

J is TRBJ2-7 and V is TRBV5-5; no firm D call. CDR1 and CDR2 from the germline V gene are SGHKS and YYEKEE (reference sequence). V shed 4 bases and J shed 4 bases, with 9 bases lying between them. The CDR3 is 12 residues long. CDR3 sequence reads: CASSPGSYEQYF. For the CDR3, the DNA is TGTGCCAGCAGCCCGGGTTCTTACGAGCAGTACTTC.

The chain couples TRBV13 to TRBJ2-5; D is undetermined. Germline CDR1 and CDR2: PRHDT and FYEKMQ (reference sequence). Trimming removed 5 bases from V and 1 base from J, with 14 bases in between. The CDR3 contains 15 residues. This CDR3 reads CASSPRSASQETQYF. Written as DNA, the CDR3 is TGTGCCAGCAGCCCTCGGAGTGCGAGCCAAGAGACCCAGTACTTC. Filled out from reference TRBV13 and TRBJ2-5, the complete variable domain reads AAGVIQSPRHLIKEKRETATLKCYPIPRHDTVYWYQQGPGQDPQFLISFYEKMQSDKGSIPDRFSAQQFSDYHSELNMSSLELGDSALYFCASSPRSASQETQYFGPGTRLLVL.

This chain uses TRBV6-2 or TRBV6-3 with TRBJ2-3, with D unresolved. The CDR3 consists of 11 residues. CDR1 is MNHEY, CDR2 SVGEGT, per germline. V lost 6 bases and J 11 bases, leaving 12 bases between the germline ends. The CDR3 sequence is CASSQQWGQYF. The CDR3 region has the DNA TGTGCCAGCAGCCAACAGTGGGGGCAGTATTTT.

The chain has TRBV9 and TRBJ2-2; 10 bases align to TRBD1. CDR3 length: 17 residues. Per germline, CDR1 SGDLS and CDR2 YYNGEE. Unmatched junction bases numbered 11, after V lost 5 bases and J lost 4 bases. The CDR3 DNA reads TGTGCCAGCAGGTCCCGGGACAGGGGTTCGGGCACCGGGGAGCTGTTTTTT. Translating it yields CASRSRDRGSGTGELFF.

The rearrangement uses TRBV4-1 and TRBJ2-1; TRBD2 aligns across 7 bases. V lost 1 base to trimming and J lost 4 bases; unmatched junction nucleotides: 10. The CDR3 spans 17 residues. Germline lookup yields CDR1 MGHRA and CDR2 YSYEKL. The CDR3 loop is CASSQVQAQRGYNEQFF. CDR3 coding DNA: TGCGCCAGCAGCCAAGTTCAAGCCCAGCGGGGTTACAATGAGCAGTTCTTC.

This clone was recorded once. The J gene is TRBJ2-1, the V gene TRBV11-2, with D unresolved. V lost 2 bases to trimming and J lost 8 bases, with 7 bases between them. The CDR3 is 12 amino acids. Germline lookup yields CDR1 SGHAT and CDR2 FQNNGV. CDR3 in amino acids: CASSLKGDEQFF. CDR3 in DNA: TGTGCCAGCAGCTTAAAGGGTGATGAGCAGTTCTTC.

The CDR3: CASSYSTVNQPQHF. CDR3 sequence (DNA): TGTGCCAGCAGTTACTCAACAGTAAATCAGCCCCAGCATTTT. This sequence joins TRBV6-2 or TRBV6-3 and TRBJ1-5; no reliable D call. CDR3 length: 14 amino acids. CDR1 is MNHEY, CDR2 SVGEGT, per germline. V was shortened by 0 bases and J by 4 bases, with 7 bases between the two germline ends.

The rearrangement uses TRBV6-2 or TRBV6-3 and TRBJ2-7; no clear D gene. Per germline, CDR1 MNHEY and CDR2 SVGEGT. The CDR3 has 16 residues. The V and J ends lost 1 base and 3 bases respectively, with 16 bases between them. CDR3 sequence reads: CASSYYAGISGYEQYF. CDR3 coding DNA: TGTGCCAGCAGTTACTATGCAGGAATCTCTGGCTACGAGCAGTACTTC.

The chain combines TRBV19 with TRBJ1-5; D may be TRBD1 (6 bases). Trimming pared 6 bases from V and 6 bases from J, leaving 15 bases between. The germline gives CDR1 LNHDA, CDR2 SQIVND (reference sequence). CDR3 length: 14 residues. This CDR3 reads CASRVWGARQPQHF. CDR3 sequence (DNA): TGTGCCAGTAGGGTGTGGGGGGCTCGTCAGCCCCAGCATTTT.

CDR3 region: CASSKGPKNIQYF. The CDR3 DNA follows: TGTGCCAGCAGCAAAGGGCCCAAAAACATTCAGTACTTC. This rearrangement joins TRBV7-2 to TRBJ2-4, with unresolved D. The CDR3 has 13 amino acids. V was shortened by 5 bases and J by 2 bases, with 7 bases between the two germline ends. Germline CDR1 reads SGHTA; CDR2 reads FQGNSA.

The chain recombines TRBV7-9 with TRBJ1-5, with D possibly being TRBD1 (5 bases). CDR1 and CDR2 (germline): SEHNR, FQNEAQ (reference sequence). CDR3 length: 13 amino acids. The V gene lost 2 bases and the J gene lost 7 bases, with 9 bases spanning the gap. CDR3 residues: CASSLSGGQPQHF. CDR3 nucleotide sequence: TGTGCCAGCAGCTTAAGTGGGGGGCAGCCCCAGCATTTT. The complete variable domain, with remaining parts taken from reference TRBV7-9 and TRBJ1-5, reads DTGVSQNPRHKITKRGQNVTFRCDPISEHNRLYWYRQTLGQGPEFLTYFQNEAQLEKSRLLSDRFSAERPKGSFSTLEIQRTEQGDSAMYLCASSLSGGQPQHFGDGTRLSIL.

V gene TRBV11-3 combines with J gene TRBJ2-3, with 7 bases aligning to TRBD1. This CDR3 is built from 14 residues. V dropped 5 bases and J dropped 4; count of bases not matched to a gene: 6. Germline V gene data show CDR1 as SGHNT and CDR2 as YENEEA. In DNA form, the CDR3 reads TGTGCCAGCAGCATAGGGACAGTGTCAGATACGCAGTATTTT. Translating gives CASSIGTVSDTQYF.

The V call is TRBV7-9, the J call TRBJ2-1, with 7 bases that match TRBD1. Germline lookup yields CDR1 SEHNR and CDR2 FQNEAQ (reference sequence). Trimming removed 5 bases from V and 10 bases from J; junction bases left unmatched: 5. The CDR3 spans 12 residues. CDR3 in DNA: TGTGCCAGCAGCAGAGGGGGCCGAGAGCAGTTCTTC. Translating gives CASSRGGREQFF.

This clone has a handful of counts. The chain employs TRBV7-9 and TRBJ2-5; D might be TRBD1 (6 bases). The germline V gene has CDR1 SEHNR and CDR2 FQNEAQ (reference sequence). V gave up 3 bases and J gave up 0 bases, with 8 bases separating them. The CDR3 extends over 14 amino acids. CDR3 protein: CASSFGTHQETQYF. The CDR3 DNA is TGTGCCAGCAGCTTCGGGACACACCAAGAGACCCAGTACTTC. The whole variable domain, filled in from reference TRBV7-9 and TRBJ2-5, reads DTGVSQNPRHKITKRGQNVTFRCDPISEHNRLYWYRQTLGQGPEFLTYFQNEAQLEKSRLLSDRFSAERPKGSFSTLEIQRTEQGDSAMYLCASSFGTHQETQYFGPGTRLLVL.

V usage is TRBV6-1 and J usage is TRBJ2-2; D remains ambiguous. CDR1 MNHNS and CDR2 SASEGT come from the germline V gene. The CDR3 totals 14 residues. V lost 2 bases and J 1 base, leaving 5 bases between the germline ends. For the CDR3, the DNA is TGTGCCAGCAGTGAACAGGAGAACACCGGGGAGCTGTTTTTT. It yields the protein CASSEQENTGELFF.

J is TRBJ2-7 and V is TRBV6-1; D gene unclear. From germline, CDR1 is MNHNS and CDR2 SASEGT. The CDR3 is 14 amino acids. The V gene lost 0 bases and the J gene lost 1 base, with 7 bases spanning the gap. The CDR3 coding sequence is TGTGCCAGCAGTGAAGCAGCCCGGTCCTACGAGCAGTACTTC. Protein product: CASSEAARSYEQYF.

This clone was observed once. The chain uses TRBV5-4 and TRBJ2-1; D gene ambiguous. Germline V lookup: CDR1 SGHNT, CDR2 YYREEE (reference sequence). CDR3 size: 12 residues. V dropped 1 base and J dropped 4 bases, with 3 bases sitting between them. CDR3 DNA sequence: TGTGCCAGCAGCTTGAGTTACAATGAGCAGTTCTTC. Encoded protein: CASSLSYNEQFF.

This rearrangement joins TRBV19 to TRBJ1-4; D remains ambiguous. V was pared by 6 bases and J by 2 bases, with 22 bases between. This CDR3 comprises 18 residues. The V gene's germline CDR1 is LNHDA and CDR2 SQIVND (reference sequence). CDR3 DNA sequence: TGTGCCAGTAGCATATTTGGGTCCTCGGGGTTGACTAATGAAAAACTGTTTTTT. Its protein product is CASSIFGSSGLTNEKLFF. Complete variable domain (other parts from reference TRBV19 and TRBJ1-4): DGGITQSPKYLFRKEGQNVTLSCEQNLNHDAMYWYRQDPGQGLRLIYYSQIVNDFQKGDIAEGYSVSREKKESFPLTVTSAQKNPTAFYLCASSIFGSSGLTNEKLFFGSGTQLSVL.

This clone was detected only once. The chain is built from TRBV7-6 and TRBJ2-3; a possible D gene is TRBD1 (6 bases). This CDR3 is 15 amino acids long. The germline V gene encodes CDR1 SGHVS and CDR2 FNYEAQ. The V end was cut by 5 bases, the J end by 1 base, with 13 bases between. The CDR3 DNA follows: TGTGCCAGCAGCCCTCAGGGGTTCCGCACAGATACGCAGTATTTT. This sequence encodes CASSPQGFRTDTQYF.

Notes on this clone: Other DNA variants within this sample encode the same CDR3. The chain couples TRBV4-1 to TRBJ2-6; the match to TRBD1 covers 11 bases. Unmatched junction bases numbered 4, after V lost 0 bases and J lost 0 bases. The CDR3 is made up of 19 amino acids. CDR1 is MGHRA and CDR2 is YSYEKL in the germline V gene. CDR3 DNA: TGCGCCAGCAGCCAAGACGGACAGGGGGCTCTCTCTGGGGCCAACGTCCTGACTTTC. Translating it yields CASSQDGQGALSGANVLTF.

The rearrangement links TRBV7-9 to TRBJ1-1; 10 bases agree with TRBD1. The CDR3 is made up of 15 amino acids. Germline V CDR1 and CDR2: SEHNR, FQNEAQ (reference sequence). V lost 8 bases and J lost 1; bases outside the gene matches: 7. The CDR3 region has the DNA TGTGCCAGCTCGGGGACAGGGGTTGGGAACACTGAAGCTTTCTTT. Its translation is CASSGTGVGNTEAFF.

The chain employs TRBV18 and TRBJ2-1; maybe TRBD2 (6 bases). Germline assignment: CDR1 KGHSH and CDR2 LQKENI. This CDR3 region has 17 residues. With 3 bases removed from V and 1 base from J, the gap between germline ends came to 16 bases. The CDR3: CASSPPWRRESYNEQFF. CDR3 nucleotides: TGTGCCAGCTCACCCCCCTGGCGGCGGGAATCCTACAATGAGCAGTTCTTC.

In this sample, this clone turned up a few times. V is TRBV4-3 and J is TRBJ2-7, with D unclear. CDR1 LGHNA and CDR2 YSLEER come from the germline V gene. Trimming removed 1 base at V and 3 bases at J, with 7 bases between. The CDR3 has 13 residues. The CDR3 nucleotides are TGCGCCAGCAGCCAAGGACACCTCTACGAGCAGTACTTC. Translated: CASSQGHLYEQYF.

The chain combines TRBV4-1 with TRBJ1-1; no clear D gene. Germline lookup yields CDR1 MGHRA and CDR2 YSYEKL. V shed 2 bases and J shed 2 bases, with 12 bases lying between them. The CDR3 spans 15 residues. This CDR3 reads CASSQKGSGNTEAFF. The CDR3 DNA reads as TGCGCCAGCAGCCAAAAAGGGTCAGGTAACACTGAAGCTTTCTTT.

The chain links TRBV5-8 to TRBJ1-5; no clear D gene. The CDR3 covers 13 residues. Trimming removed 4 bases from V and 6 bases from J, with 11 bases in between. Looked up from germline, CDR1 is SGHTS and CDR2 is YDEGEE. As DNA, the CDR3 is TGTGCCAGCAGCAATGGACTGCCTCAGCCCCAGCATTTT. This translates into CASSNGLPQPQHF.

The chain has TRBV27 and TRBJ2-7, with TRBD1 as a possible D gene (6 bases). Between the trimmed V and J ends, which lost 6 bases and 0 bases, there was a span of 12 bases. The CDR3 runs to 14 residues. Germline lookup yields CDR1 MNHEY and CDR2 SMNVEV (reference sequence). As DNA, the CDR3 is TGTGCCAGCAGCCAAAACAGGGACTCCTACGAGCAGTACTTC. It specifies CASSQNRDSYEQYF.

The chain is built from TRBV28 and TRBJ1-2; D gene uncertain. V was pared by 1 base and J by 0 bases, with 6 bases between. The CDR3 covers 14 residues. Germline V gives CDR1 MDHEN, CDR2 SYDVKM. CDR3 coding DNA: TGTGCCAGCAGTTTATCTGGACCTAACTATGGCTACACCTTC. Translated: CASSLSGPNYGYTF.

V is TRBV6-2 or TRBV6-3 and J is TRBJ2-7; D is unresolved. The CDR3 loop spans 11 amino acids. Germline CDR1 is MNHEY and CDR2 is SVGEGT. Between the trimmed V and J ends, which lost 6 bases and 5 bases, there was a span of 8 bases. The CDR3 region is CASSIGNEQYF. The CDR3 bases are TGTGCCAGCAGCATTGGAAACGAGCAGTACTTC.